These T cell receptor beta chains were read from a single sample in a study of neurological immune-mediated disorders. TCRdb independently ran MiXCR on the 5' RACE reads; one entry per CDR3 protein. The data contain approximately 23,000 distinct CDR3 sequences, approximately 13% of them seen just once; the ten biggest clones take up around 5%. Specimen: CD4+ T cells from blood. The source is a female donor with HTLV-1-associated myelopathy (HAM/TSP). Both conserved end residues are trimmed from each CDR3.

cdr3_aa: ATSDNLSGSGDTQY
v_call: TRBV24-1
j_call: TRBJ2-3

cdr3_aa: ASSLWAGGQETQY
v_call: TRBV7-2
j_call: TRBJ2-5

cdr3_aa: ASRHSTLRVLSYEQY
v_call: TRBV28
j_call: TRBJ2-7

cdr3_aa: ASSSDRGKSEKLF
v_call: TRBV12-3/TRBV12-4
j_call: TRBJ1-4

cdr3_aa: ATRTGSTEAF
v_call: TRBV6-2/TRBV6-3
j_call: TRBJ1-1

cdr3_aa: ASSEDREGTQY
v_call: TRBV5-1
j_call: TRBJ2-5

cdr3_aa: SAAAGPQGAQY
v_call: TRBV20-1
j_call: TRBJ2-5

cdr3_aa: ASNTGFNTEAF
v_call: TRBV6-5
j_call: TRBJ1-1

cdr3_aa: ASSKNQQETQY
v_call: TRBV14
j_call: TRBJ2-5

cdr3_aa: ASSLDGGVTHNEQF
v_call: TRBV7-2
j_call: TRBJ2-1

cdr3_aa: ASSPGTSGIIETQY
v_call: TRBV11-3
j_call: TRBJ2-5

cdr3_aa: ASSLGLREGPQETQY
v_call: TRBV12-3/TRBV12-4
j_call: TRBJ2-5

cdr3_aa: ASSLGEGETQY
v_call: TRBV12-3/TRBV12-4
j_call: TRBJ2-5

cdr3_aa: ASSLSLSGGYNEQF
v_call: TRBV27
j_call: TRBJ2-1

cdr3_aa: ASSFRAGENSGANVLT
v_call: TRBV5-1
j_call: TRBJ2-6

cdr3_aa: SVGQGVPGELF
v_call: TRBV29-1
j_call: TRBJ2-2

cdr3_aa: SARKSGRRETQY
v_call: TRBV20-1
j_call: TRBJ2-5

cdr3_aa: ASSSPGQGELF
v_call: TRBV7-8
j_call: TRBJ2-2

cdr3_aa: ASRTGQLNTIY
v_call: TRBV2
j_call: TRBJ1-3

cdr3_aa: ASSLAADEQY
v_call: TRBV12-3/TRBV12-4
j_call: TRBJ2-3

cdr3_aa: ASSFRRQSQETQY
v_call: TRBV5-6
j_call: TRBJ2-5

cdr3_aa: ASSSSGVGVGEQY
v_call: TRBV12-3/TRBV12-4
j_call: TRBJ2-7

cdr3_aa: ASSLEGAWGNEQF
v_call: TRBV7-6
j_call: TRBJ2-1

cdr3_aa: ASSDDQCNEQF
v_call: TRBV7-3
j_call: TRBJ2-1

cdr3_aa: ASSFGGAQETQY
v_call: TRBV11-2
j_call: TRBJ2-5

cdr3_aa: ASRGDD
v_call: TRBV5-1
j_call: TRBJ2-3

cdr3_aa: SAGRAWELF
v_call: TRBV20-1
j_call: TRBJ1-4

cdr3_aa: ASSWTPETGREQY
v_call: TRBV5-1
j_call: TRBJ2-7

cdr3_aa: ASSTNRGGDTQY
v_call: TRBV18
j_call: TRBJ2-3

cdr3_aa: ASSLDGGGIPY
v_call: TRBV7-2
j_call: TRBJ2-4

cdr3_aa: SALGSDTQY
v_call: TRBV20-1
j_call: TRBJ2-3

cdr3_aa: ASSSEGNAGELF
v_call: TRBV19
j_call: TRBJ2-2

cdr3_aa: ASSPRTGVYGYT
v_call: TRBV14
j_call: TRBJ1-2

cdr3_aa: ASSPGRGATDTQY
v_call: TRBV12-3/TRBV12-4
j_call: TRBJ2-3

cdr3_aa: ASSLTSGGINEQF
v_call: TRBV6-5
j_call: TRBJ2-1

cdr3_aa: ASSMGQGAGGYT
v_call: TRBV5-6
j_call: TRBJ1-2

cdr3_aa: DSSPLAGADTQY
v_call: TRBV4-1
j_call: TRBJ2-3

cdr3_aa: ASSPSGNNEQF
v_call: TRBV7-3
j_call: TRBJ2-1

cdr3_aa: ASSQTSLGGETQY
v_call: TRBV4-1
j_call: TRBJ2-5

cdr3_aa: ASSLRSSGANVLT
v_call: TRBV28
j_call: TRBJ2-6

cdr3_aa: ASSFPTGGTDTQY
v_call: TRBV7-8
j_call: TRBJ2-3

cdr3_aa: ASSPPSGQETQY
v_call: TRBV18
j_call: TRBJ2-5

cdr3_aa: SVPSSREWADTQY
v_call: TRBV29-1
j_call: TRBJ2-3

cdr3_aa: ASSAQRGGSDTQY
v_call: TRBV12-3/TRBV12-4
j_call: TRBJ2-3

cdr3_aa: ASSLGDRDSSPLH
v_call: TRBV7-9
j_call: TRBJ1-6

cdr3_aa: SWFGAGGPRDEQF
v_call: TRBV29-1
j_call: TRBJ2-1

cdr3_aa: ASSLQGGPYEQY
v_call: TRBV5-1
j_call: TRBJ2-7

cdr3_aa: ASSLTDREPDTQY
v_call: TRBV5-1
j_call: TRBJ2-3

cdr3_aa: ASRTGAQGMEKLF
v_call: TRBV6-5
j_call: TRBJ1-4

cdr3_aa: ASSLSVAGATDTQY
v_call: TRBV7-6
j_call: TRBJ2-3

cdr3_aa: SARSYNEQF
v_call: TRBV20-1
j_call: TRBJ2-1

cdr3_aa: ASSLDPSGNTGELF
v_call: TRBV5-1
j_call: TRBJ2-2

cdr3_aa: ASSPPAGETQY
v_call: TRBV7-9
j_call: TRBJ2-5